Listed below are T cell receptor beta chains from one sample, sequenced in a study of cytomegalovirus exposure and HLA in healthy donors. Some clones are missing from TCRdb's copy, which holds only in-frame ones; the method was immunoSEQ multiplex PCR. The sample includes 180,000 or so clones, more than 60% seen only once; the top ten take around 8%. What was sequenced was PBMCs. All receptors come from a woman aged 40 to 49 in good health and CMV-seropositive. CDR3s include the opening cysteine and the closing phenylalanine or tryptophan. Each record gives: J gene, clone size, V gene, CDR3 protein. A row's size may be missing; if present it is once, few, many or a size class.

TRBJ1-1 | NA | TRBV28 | CASSASTGVGTEAFF
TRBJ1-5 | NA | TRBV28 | CASSLAGFAGNQPQHF
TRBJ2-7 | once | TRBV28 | CASSETAVLAGDEQYF
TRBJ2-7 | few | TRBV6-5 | CASSRGTGVREQYF
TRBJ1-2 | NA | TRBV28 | CACKGAPRQGGYTF
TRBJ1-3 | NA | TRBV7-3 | CASSPTGDISGNTIYF
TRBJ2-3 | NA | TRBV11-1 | CASSPGTDTQYF
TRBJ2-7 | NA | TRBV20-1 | CSALNSEQYF
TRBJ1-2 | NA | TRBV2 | CASSEAGARGLGTDGYTF
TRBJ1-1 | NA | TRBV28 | CASNRGPVTEAFF
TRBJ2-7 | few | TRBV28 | CATAPGLLGYEQYF
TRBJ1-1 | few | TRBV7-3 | CASSSSNTEAFF
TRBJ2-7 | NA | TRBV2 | CASSPQRVSYEQYF
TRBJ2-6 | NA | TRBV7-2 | CASSLLALQISGANVLTF
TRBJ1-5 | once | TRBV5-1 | CASSLDDSYDQPQHF
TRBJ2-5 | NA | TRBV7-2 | CASSVLAGARTQYF
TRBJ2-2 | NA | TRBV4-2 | CASSQDRGAGELFF
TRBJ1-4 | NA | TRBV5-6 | CASSGLTGTNEKLFF
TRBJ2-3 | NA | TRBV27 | CASSLKTGGTDTQYF
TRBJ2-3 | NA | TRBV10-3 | CAIGAGGQTDTQYF
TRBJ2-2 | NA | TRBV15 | CATSRGGATGGLTGELFF
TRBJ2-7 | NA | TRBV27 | CASSLGLAGDFKYF